These T cell receptor beta chains were read from a single sample in a study of technical replicates of blood from several donors. TCRdb keeps only in-frame clones here, not all; method: immunoSEQ multiplex PCR. This repertoire shows some 77,000 clones, 96% found once; its top ten account for roughly 0.35%. Material for sequencing was T cells isolated from PBMCs. Source of these receptors: a human donor in good health. The CDR3 runs from the conserved cysteine through the conserved F or W. The D gene is left open where the match is weak. Some rows have no size entry. The others give once, few or many, or a class for an expanded clone.

v_gene	j_gene	d_gene	abundance	CDR3nt	CDR3aa
TRBV6-6	TRBJ1-4	.	.	TGTGCCAGCAGTCCCACGGCAGGGGATGATGAAAAACTGTTTTTT	CASSPTAGDDEKLFF
TRBV20-1	TRBJ2-3	.	.	TGCAGTGCTAGGAGAACAGATACGCAGTATTTT	CSARRTDTQYF
TRBV6-1	TRBJ1-3	TRBD1	.	TGTGCCAGCAGAGGACAGGCCAACACCATATATTTT	CASRGQANTIYF
TRBV7-8	TRBJ2-7	.	.	TGTGCCAGCAGACTAGGGGGGGGAGTCGGATACGAGCAGTACTTC	CASRLGGGVGYEQYF
TRBV30	TRBJ2-7	.	once	TGTGCCTGGAGTGCAGGGTTCGGGGGCTACGAGCAGTACTTC	CAWSAGFGGYEQYF
TRBV5-4	TRBJ2-7	TRBD1	.	TGTGCCAGCAGCTTGGCGGGACAGGGCTACGAGCAGTACTTC	CASSLAGQGYEQYF
TRBV14	TRBJ2-7	.	.	TGTGCCAGCAGCCAAGATGATTCAGCGTACTCCTACGAGCAGTACTTC	CASSQDDSAYSYEQYF
TRBV5-6	TRBJ1-5	.	.	TGTGCCAGCAGCTTCGCCTCAGGCAATCAGCCCCAGCATTTT	CASSFASGNQPQHF
TRBV28	TRBJ2-2	TRBD1	once	TGTGCCAGCAGGGGACAGGGGGCTAACGGGGAGCTGTTTTTT	CASRGQGANGELFF
TRBV4-3	TRBJ1-1	.	once	TGCGCCAGCAGCCAGGGTAGTGGGGCGCTAGACACTGAAGCTTTCTTT	CASSQGSGALDTEAFF
TRBV7-3	TRBJ2-1	.	.	TGTGCCAGCAGCTTAGTAGCGGATTCCTACAATGAGCAGTTCTTC	CASSLVADSYNEQFF
TRBV6-1	TRBJ2-7	.	.	TGTGCCAGCGAGCAGGGTACATTCTACGAGCAGTACTTC	CASEQGTFYEQYF
TRBV5-1	TRBJ2-1	TRBD1	.	TGCGCCAGCAGCCCGACAGGGGGCTCCTACAATGAGCAGTTCTTC	CASSPTGGSYNEQFF
TRBV5-1	TRBJ2-7	TRBD2	.	TGCGCCAGCAGCTTAACTAGCGTAAACTCCTACGAGCAGTACTTC	CASSLTSVNSYEQYF
TRBV28	TRBJ2-1	TRBD2	.	TGTGCCAGCAGTTTATACGTTAGCGGGGACAATGAGCAGTTCTTC	CASSLYVSGDNEQFF
TRBV11-2	TRBJ2-7	.	.	TGTGCCAGCAGCTTAGGGGCGGGTACTACCTACGAGCAGTACTTC	CASSLGAGTTYEQYF
TRBV5-1	TRBJ2-1	TRBD2	.	TGCGCCAGCAGCTTAAACTCCGGGACTAGCGGGGTTAACAATGAGCAGTTCTTC	CASSLNSGTSGVNNEQFF
TRBV2	TRBJ2-5	TRBD2	.	TGTGCCAGCAGCACGAACATGGGACTAGCGGAGTGGTACCAAGAGACCCAGTACTTC	CASSTNMGLAEWYQETQYF
TRBV7-9	TRBJ2-7	.	once	TGTGCCAGCAGCTTATTCAACGAGCAGTACTTC	CASSLFNEQYF
TRBV28	TRBJ2-7	.	.	TGTGCCAGCAGTCTAACAACCACTGCAGGGGTTTATTCCTACGAGCAGTACTTC	CASSLTTTAGVYSYEQYF
TRBV27	TRBJ2-7	TRBD2	.	TGTGCCAGCAGTTTTTCCCTAGCGGGATACGAGCAGTACTTC	CASSFSLAGYEQYF
TRBV7-2	TRBJ1-1	TRBD1	once	TGTGCCAGCAGCTTTTCATACAGGGGCACTGAAGCTTTCTTT	CASSFSYRGTEAFF
TRBV4-2	TRBJ2-1	.	.	TGTGCCAGCAGCCAAGATCAGGGTAGCGGCCTTACGAATGAGCAGTTCTTC	CASSQDQGSGLTNEQFF
TRBV28	TRBJ2-2	.	.	TGTGCCAGCAGCCCAGGGCCAAGGGAGCTGTTTTTT	CASSPGPRELFF
TRBV5-1	TRBJ2-1	TRBD2	.	TGCGCCAGCAGAGGGTCGGGAGGGCCTCATGAGCAGTTCTTC	CASRGSGGPHEQFF
TRBV11-2	TRBJ1-4	TRBD1	.	TGTGCCAGCAGCCCCGGACAGGCTGCAACTAATGAAAAACTGTTTTTT	CASSPGQAATNEKLFF
TRBV6-5	TRBJ2-7	.	.	TGTGCCAGCAGTTACGGAACAGAGTACGAGCAGTACTTC	CASSYGTEYEQYF
TRBV30	TRBJ2-7	TRBD2	.	TGTGCCTGGAGTGTAGCGGGGTACGAGCAGTACTTC	CAWSVAGYEQYF